This T cell receptor (beta chain) was recorded in a study of post-analysis software for immune sequencing data. Whole-study findings and limits: Roughly 5 TRBV segments, including TRBV5-6, TRBV5-1 and TRBV20-1, were more frequent in patients than controls. Normalized Chao1 diversity was significantly reduced in patients versus controls. Samples sharing a preparation batch grouped tightly together when assessed by F measure.

Prepared libraries of TCR beta cDNA carried unique molecular identifiers. Once about 0.85 to 10 million T cells were used, hundreds of thousands of cDNA molecules resulted. TCRdb re-called the PCR reads with MiXCR, one entry per CDR3 protein. Among some 800,000 distinct CDR3 sequences listed, 46% were seen once. Remarks on this clonotype: Its antigen is unknown.

This CDR3 has 14 residues. CDR1 and CDR2 from the germline V gene are SEHNR and FQNEAQ (reference sequence). Trimming removed 5 bases from V and 2 bases from J, with 13 bases in between. The receptor was isolated from a girl between 5 and 17 years old with multiple sclerosis. J is TRBJ2-7 and V is TRBV7-9, with unresolved D. Input material: blood. CDR3 protein: CASSDRRMAYEQYF. CDR3 DNA: TGTGCCAGCAGCGATAGAAGGATGGCCTACGAGCAGTACTTC.